Listed here are 23 T cell receptor beta chains from one sample, sequenced in a study of blood T cell repertoires in COVID-19. Assay used: immunoSEQ multiplex PCR; TCRdb lists only in-frame clones, some missing. The sample includes about 140,000 clones, just under 85% of them seen just once. Sequencing used PBMCs or T cells enriched from blood (not recorded which). The source is a woman aged 45 to 65 with acute COVID-19.

The chain has TRBV3-1 (or the pseudogene TRBV3-2) and TRBJ2-1; 15 bases match TRBD2. The CDR3 consists of 14 residues. The J segment lost 15 bases and the V segment lost 5 bases, leaving 8 bases of the junction unmatched. Per the germline V gene, CDR1 is LGHDT and CDR2 is YNNKEL (reference sequence). CDR3 sequence (DNA): TGTGCCAGCAGCAAAAGGACTAGCGGGAGGGCCTCGTTCTTC. Protein sequence: CASSKRTSGRASFF.

The table lists this clone with a count of one. The chain couples TRBV18 to TRBJ2-1; 11 bases align to TRBD2. CDR3 length: 18 residues. V lost 3 bases to trimming and J lost 6 bases; unmatched junction nucleotides: 13. Germline-derived CDR1 and CDR2 are KGHSH and LQKENI. CDR3 sequence reads: CASSPKLAGVGGSNEQFF. The CDR3, as DNA: TGTGCCAGCTCACCGAAACTAGCGGGAGTGGGGGGTTCCAATGAGCAGTTCTTC.

This clone was observed a handful of times. This chain links TRBV24-1 with TRBJ1-1; D might be TRBD1 (5 bases). Germline-derived CDR1 and CDR2 are KGHDR and SFDVKD. Trimming cost V 7 bases and J 5 bases, with 13 bases left between them. This CDR3 is 13 amino acids long. The CDR3 spells CATRKGRGTEAFF. In DNA, the CDR3 is TGTGCCACCAGAAAAGGAAGGGGTACTGAAGCTTTCTTT.

This rearrangement joins TRBV7-2 to TRBJ1-6; D is perhaps TRBD1 (6 bases). The CDR3 sequence is 14 residues long. Trimming pared 8 bases from V and 8 bases from J, leaving 16 bases between. Germline values: CDR1 SGHTA, CDR2 FQGNSA. CDR3: CASRPQGRYSPLHF. As DNA, the CDR3 is TGTGCCAGCCGTCCACAGGGAAGGTATTCACCCCTCCACTTT.

V and J are TRBV25-1 and TRBJ2-2; D is unresolved. V lost 1 base to trimming and J lost 3 bases, with 6 bases between them. Germline CDR1 is MGHDK and CDR2 is SYGVNS. This CDR3 contains 14 residues. The CDR3 is CASSESADTGELFF. Written as DNA, the CDR3 is TGTGCCAGCAGTGAATCTGCGGACACCGGGGAGCTGTTTTTT.

V gene TRBV16 combines with J gene TRBJ2-7; D remains unclear. The V and J ends lost 0 bases and 5 bases respectively, with 5 bases between them. CDR3 size: 12 residues. Per the germline V gene, CDR1 is KGHSY and CDR2 is FQNENV. CDR3 loop: CASSQSSNEQYF. The CDR3, as DNA: TGTGCCAGCAGCCAATCGAGTAACGAGCAGTACTTC.

Worth noting for this clone: The identical CDR3 is also encoded by other nucleotide sequences in the sample. The V and J genes are TRBV12-3 or TRBV12-4 and TRBJ1-5; D uncertain. The V gene lost 3 bases and the J gene lost 2 bases, with 5 bases spanning the gap. CDR3 size: 13 residues. The CDR3 nucleotides are TGTGCCAGCAGTTTCTCGGGCAATCAGCCCCAGCATTTT. It yields the protein CASSFSGNQPQHF.

This clone was recorded only once. The chain is built from TRBV4-1 and TRBJ1-2, with D perhaps matching TRBD1 (6 bases). The CDR3 runs 14 residues. The germline V and J ends were trimmed by 0 bases and 8 bases, with 13 bases remaining between them. Per the germline V gene, CDR1 is MGHRA and CDR2 is YSYEKL. CDR3 sequence reads: CASSQDQGQRGYTF. CDR3 nucleotide sequence: TGCGCCAGCAGCCAAGATCAGGGACAACGCGGCTACACCTTC.

V gene TRBV19 combines with J gene TRBJ2-7, with 9 bases aligning to TRBD1. Germline trimming cut 7 bases from V and 5 bases from J; bases unmatched to any gene: 9. Per germline, CDR1 LNHDA and CDR2 SQIVND (reference sequence). There are 14 residues in the CDR3. The CDR3 coding sequence is TGTGCCAGTAACGCGGGACAGGGTACAAACGAGCAGTACTTC. This translates into CASNAGQGTNEQYF. The whole variable domain, remainder taken from reference TRBV19 and TRBJ2-7, is DGGITQSPKYLFRKEGQNVTLSCEQNLNHDAMYWYRQDPGQGLRLIYYSQIVNDFQKGDIAEGYSVSREKKESFPLTVTSAQKNPTAFYLCASNAGQGTNEQYFGPGTRLTVT.

The chain combines TRBV4-3 with TRBJ2-7; 7 bases align to TRBD1. Germline CDR1 is LGHNA and CDR2 is YSLEER. There are 14 residues in the CDR3. Trimming took 0 bases from V and 3 from J; bases not matched to a gene: 2. The CDR3 loop is CASSQEGDSYEQYF. CDR3 nucleotides: TGCGCCAGCAGCCAAGAAGGGGACAGCTACGAGCAGTACTTC.

This clone was observed a single time. V gene TRBV7-9 combines with J gene TRBJ2-2; 11 bases align to TRBD1. The CDR3 runs to 15 residues. Germline V gene data show CDR1 as SEHNR and CDR2 as FQNEAQ (reference sequence). V shed 6 bases and J 6 bases; nucleotides not matched to a gene: 6. The CDR3 loop reads CASRPWTGGSGELFF. The DNA of the CDR3 is TGTGCCAGCAGACCCTGGACAGGGGGCTCCGGGGAGCTGTTTTTT.

This rearrangement joins TRBV9 to TRBJ2-1; D is unresolved. Trimming pared 0 bases from V and 0 bases from J, leaving 13 bases between. Germline lookup yields CDR1 SGDLS and CDR2 YYNGEE. This CDR3 has 17 amino acids. The CDR3 loop reads CASSVGSIRGSYNEQFF. CDR3 DNA: TGTGCCAGCAGCGTAGGGTCAATCCGCGGCTCCTACAATGAGCAGTTCTTC.

The chain combines TRBV5-1 with TRBJ1-1; 10 nucleotides line up with TRBD1. Germline lookup yields CDR1 SGHRS and CDR2 YFSETQ. J gave up 1 base and V 4 bases, and 4 bases lay outside the gene matches. This CDR3 is 15 amino acids long. The CDR3 DNA is TGCGCCAGCAGCCCAGGACAGGGGGAGAACACTGAAGCTTTCTTT. Amino acids: CASSPGQGENTEAFF.

This clone has only one observation. This chain uses TRBV5-1 with TRBJ2-1; the match to TRBD2 covers 14 bases. The CDR3 sequence is 16 residues long. Per the germline V gene, CDR1 is SGHRS and CDR2 is YFSETQ. V shed 4 bases and J 8 bases; nucleotides not matched to a gene: 8. CDR3 residues: CASSLRGLAGVYEQFF. As DNA, the CDR3 is TGCGCCAGCAGCCTTAGGGGACTAGCGGGAGTGTATGAGCAGTTCTTC.

The rearrangement uses TRBV11-3 and TRBJ2-2, with a possible D match to TRBD1 (6 bases). Trimming left V 6 bases short and J 2 bases short, with 13 bases between. CDR3 length: 15 residues. Germline V gene data show CDR1 as SGHNT and CDR2 as YENEEA. Here the CDR3 DNA reads TGTGCCAGCAGGAGAGGGGGAAGTAACACCGGGGAGCTGTTTTTT. Translating it yields CASRRGGSNTGELFF.

This rearrangement joins TRBV3-1 (or the pseudogene TRBV3-2) to TRBJ1-6, with D perhaps matching TRBD1 (5 bases). This CDR3 region has 18 residues. Between the trimmed V and J ends, which lost 1 base and 7 bases, there was a span of 20 bases. CDR1 is LGHDT, CDR2 YNNKEL, per germline (reference sequence). This chain's CDR3 is CASSQGLGRGNRNSPLHF. The CDR3 DNA is TGTGCCAGCAGCCAAGGATTAGGGCGGGGGAACAGAAATTCACCCCTCCACTTT.

The chain joins TRBV29-1 to TRBJ1-5, with D unresolved. The ends were cut back, 3 bases at V and 6 bases at J, with 12 bases in the middle. Germline V gives CDR1 SQVTM, CDR2 ANQGSEA. The CDR3 is 13 residues long. The CDR3 is CSVDLKNFQPQHF. CDR3 DNA: TGCAGCGTTGACCTTAAAAATTTTCAGCCCCAGCATTTT. Together with reference TRBV29-1 and TRBJ1-5, the CDR3 gives the full variable domain: SAVISQKPSRDICQRGTSLTIQCQVDSQVTMMFWYRQQPGQSLTLIATANQGSEATYESGFVIDKFPISRPNLTFSTLTVSNMSPEDSSIYLCSVDLKNFQPQHFGDGTRLSIL.

This clone was detected only a few times. This chain uses TRBV4-3 with TRBJ1-3; D is ambiguous. Trimming left V 0 bases short and J 2 bases short, with 11 bases between. The V gene's germline CDR1 is LGHNA and CDR2 YSLEER. There are 16 residues in the CDR3. CDR3 DNA: TGCGCCAGCAGCCAAGATTCCCGACTCGCTGGAAACACCATATATTTT. As protein: CASSQDSRLAGNTIYF.

The V gene is TRBV18, the J gene TRBJ1-1; 7 bases line up with TRBD1. V shed 3 bases, J shed 1 base, and the junction held 5 bases outside the gene matches. The CDR3 extends over 15 amino acids. Germline V CDR1 and CDR2: KGHSH, LQKENI. The CDR3 loop is CASSPSYRGNTEAFF. For the CDR3, the DNA is TGTGCCAGCTCACCTTCATACAGGGGGAACACTGAAGCTTTCTTT.

The chain joins TRBV30 to TRBJ1-6, with D unresolved. Trimming cost V 1 base and J 10 bases, with 8 bases left between them. Germline assignment: CDR1 GTSNPN and CDR2 SVGIG (reference sequence). The CDR3 is made up of 12 amino acids. Here the CDR3 DNA reads TGTGCCTGGAGTGCCCCGGGGTCACCCCTCCACTTT. Amino acids: CAWSAPGSPLHF.

For the CDR3, the DNA is TGCAGTGCCCCAGTTAAGCAGTACTTC. Protein: CSAPVKQYF. The chain employs TRBV20-1 and TRBJ2-7; unclear D gene. CDR1 and CDR2 (germline): DFQATT, SNEGSKA (reference sequence). The CDR3 contains 9 residues. V was shortened by 6 bases and J by 8 bases, with 8 bases between the two germline ends.

This clone has a single count. J is TRBJ1-4 and V is TRBV4-3, with TRBD1 matching over 8 bases. V shed 0 bases and J 7 bases; nucleotides not matched to a gene: 10. Germline V gene sequence: CDR1 LGHNA, CDR2 YSLEER. CDR3 length equals 17 residues. The CDR3 loop reads CASSQDPQGASGEKLFF. CDR3 sequence (DNA): TGCGCCAGCAGCCAAGATCCCCAGGGGGCGAGTGGTGAAAAACTGTTTTTT.

The chain employs TRBV6-5 and TRBJ1-1, with D possibly being TRBD1 (6 bases). V lost 2 bases, J lost 0 bases, and 10 bases lay in between. Germline V gene lookup returns CDR1 MNHEY and CDR2 SVGAGI. This CDR3 is built from 15 residues. DNA for the CDR3: TGTGCCAGCAGTTACGCAGGACAGTTGAACACTGAAGCTTTCTTT. Amino acid sequence: CASSYAGQLNTEAFF.